This T cell receptor beta chain appears in the sequencing data of a study of cytomegalovirus exposure and HLA in healthy donors (dated by TCRdb to 2017 to 2019). With respect to the entire study: An earlier analysis of some 500 of the donors reported about 250 Gb of sequence data and some 100 million unique TCR beta sequences from 190 million or so T cells. An earlier analysis of several hundred of the donors used high-throughput TCR beta sequencing to judge whether each TCR beta V gene segment behaved as functional or pseudogenic. The study aimed to test whether signatures of past pathogen exposure could be identified by cataloging public T cell receptors. An early release that covered about 600 HLA-typed donors contained about 300 gigabases of sequencing data and tens of millions of unique TCR sequences. In addition to the first cohort of around 670 subjects, a separate validation cohort of 120 different subjects was used. Rather than drawing on any new phenotypic data, the later analysis identified candidate immune exposures from TCR beta sequences and the way those sequences occurred across donors. A later genetic analysis took genome-wide SNP genotypes for about three fifths of the 666 donors and used that subset as a discovery cohort. The study used immunosequencing to profile the T cell repertoires of some 600 subjects and linked those repertoires to cytomegalovirus serostatus. Alongside the repertoire data, information on donor age, sex, ethnicity and CMV serostatus was compiled. The number of typed donors differed by locus: 629-630 for A, B, C, DRB1 and DQB1; approximately 540 for DQA1; some 610 for DPA1; and around 490 for DPB1. High-throughput TCR immunosequencing, statistical association of individual TCRs with disease status, and machine learning were combined to predict cytomegalovirus infection status. Among under 450 genotyped donors of the cohort, an average of roughly 240,000 unique TCR beta nucleotide sequences were sequenced per donor, around 20% of them non-productive. Every repertoire in the discovery cohort had been generated on one and the same sequencing platform. HLA typing covered class I and class II loci at four-digit resolution. Four to six DR-DQ haplotypes were handled as single units for association and clustering, since linkage in the cohort was strong. Of the roughly 410 genotyped donors, roughly 76% were placed in the genetic ancestry cluster associated with self-reported Caucasian donors. In a later analysis, previously published TCR beta repertoires from roughly 710 donors were re-analyzed and high-resolution HLA genotyping was added so that TCR occurrence patterns could be studied.

Overall results and qualifications from the work: In a later analysis, the rate of TCR association differed among HLA loci, with DRB1 alleles having the most associated TCRs and HLA-C alleles having the fewest. In an earlier analysis of approximately 590 of the donors, most TCR beta V segments appeared in productive rearrangements about 90% or about 30% of the time, broadly matching IMGT annotations. The 87-base-pair reads could not distinguish some IMGT-functional V segments, including TRBV6-2 and TRBV6-3, so those segments were excluded. A further reported finding was that TCR beta sequences accurately predicted the HLA-A and HLA-B alleles for most subjects in the first cohort. A later genetic analysis reported fewer N-insertions in productive TCRs among donors in an Asian-associated ancestry cluster than the approximately 670-donor mean. In a later analysis, some 17,000 TCR beta sequences were associated with specific HLA alleles at a false discovery rate of 0.05. The authors suggested that the approach could potentially be extended to other disease states and immunological phenotypes. The earlier analysis of 587 of the donors excluded some 15 rarely observed V segments, including chromosome 9 orphons, because counts were too low. In a later analysis, most CMV-associated TCR beta chains were found to appear HLA-restricted, with HLA associations seemingly driven largely by CMV exposure. In vitro tests confirmed that a few of the cytomegalovirus-associated TCR beta chains recognize cytomegalovirus antigens. CMV serostatus was the only immune exposure information available for the cohort. An association between a missense DCLRE1C variant and V-gene and J-gene trimming of TCR beta chains was found in a later genetic analysis and replicated in an independent cohort. A total of 150 or so TCR beta chains were listed by the study as associated with cytomegalovirus. Only TCR beta chains were sequenced in this cohort, and the absence of alpha or paired-chain data limited detectable features. The classifier was reported to diagnose cytomegalovirus status with high specificity and sensitivity in both the original cohort and the validation cohort. Assigning TCR associations to individual alleles was difficult when HLA alleles, especially DR and DQ, strongly co-occurred. In a later analysis, HLA-associated TCR beta chains were found to be more clonally expanded and to have lower generation probabilities than equally common non-associated chains. In a later analysis, several top co-occurrence clusters were reported to appear linked to parvovirus B19, influenza, CMV and Epstein-Barr virus. Because HLA typing was missing for some donors at each locus, association tests included only the typed subset. Sequencing depth was assumed to be roughly uniform across donors in the presence/absence analyses, though that assumption may not hold. A group of highly shared sequence variants was considered likely to be a technical artifact of the sequencing pipeline. Correlated functional status among segregating V segments might reflect linkage disequilibrium, but an unknown experimental factor could not be ruled out. Across donors, most TCR sequences were observed very rarely, whereas some public TCRs were present in many individuals.

The cohort comprised more than 550 healthy bone marrow donors. All cohort members were sampled while nominally healthy, although unrecorded immune exposures were likely present. The donor was CMV seropositive and belonged to the group of more than 250 seropositive cohort members. Every donor gave a peripheral blood sample, and the peripheral blood mononuclear cells from that sample were used for TCR beta sequencing. The Qiagen DNeasy Blood Extraction Kit was used to extract genomic DNA from the blood cell samples. Points on this clone: The antigen it recognizes is unknown. No base qualities exist here, and no much larger clone lies one base off it.

The CDR3 starts with the cysteine, ends with the phenylalanine, and has 14 residues. Only CDR3 DNA remains: 42 bases, in frame from the first base. CDR1 and CDR2 (MNHNY, SVGAGI) derive from the germline V gene (reference sequence). V is clipped by 7 bases and J by 6 bases, and the sequence between their germline boundaries is 18 bases long. Library preparation was by the immunoSEQ multiplex PCR assay. A mixture of 60 forward primers for TCR Vbeta segments and 13 reverse primers for TCR Jbeta segments was used in the multiplex PCR. Amplification of the CDR3 region of rearranged TCR beta genes was performed with a multiplex PCR assay on genomic DNA. The amplified TCR beta libraries were sequenced on the Illumina HiSeq System as 87-base-pair reads. From the authors' description of their analysis: Across the 640 or so repertoires, a later analysis counted approximately 75 million unique TCR beta chains, some 11 million of which were shared by at least two donors. To remove PCR and sequencing errors, raw reads were error-corrected and collapsed into unique sequences using a nearest-neighbor algorithm that merged closely related sequences. CDR3 sequences were aligned to IMGT reference sequences to assign V, D and J gene segments. For a sequence to be retained, at least a six-nucleotide match to both a V gene segment and a J gene segment was required. Rearrangements were classified as productive when the CDR3 lacked stop codons and remained in frame with V and J, and all other rearrangements were classified as non-productive. Following IMGT convention, CDR3 was defined as the stretch from the second conserved V-encoded cysteine to the conserved J-encoded phenylalanine. The earlier analysis of about 590 of the donors excluded sequences that lacked an unambiguous match to a single V gene segment. In an earlier analysis of some 590 of the donors, a V segment was called functional when productive rearrangements were above 56.7%, and segregating when the standard deviation between donors exceeded 5%. A statistical classification framework was developed to diagnose cytomegalovirus status using the catalog of TCR beta chain sequences. In a later analysis, TCR nucleotide sequences were compared against IMGT/GENE-DB human TR gene sequences so that V and J genes could be assigned. The TCRdist pipeline was used in a later analysis to assign CDR3 sequences and most-parsimonious VDJ recombination scenarios. In a later analysis, each TCR beta chain was defined by its CDR3 amino acid sequence together with its V-gene family, and reads lacking a unique V-gene family were excluded. As a way to deal with suspected cross-contamination and a sequencing artifact, a later analysis dropped roughly 620 nucleotide sequences that were highly shared and had low generation probability. In a later analysis, a clonal expansion index for each public chain was calculated from normalized within-repertoire ranks of inferred template counts. A later analysis computed generation probabilities with a VDJ recombination model fitted to out-of-frame rearrangements, and checked the results against IGoR. A later analysis scored TCR-TCR, TCR-HLA and TCR-CMV co-occurrence with hypergeometric tests, applying a repertoire-size bias correction to TCR pairs. A later analysis estimated false discovery rates by permuting HLA or CMV assignments 20 times. A later analysis grouped co-occurring TCRs with DBSCAN, adding TCRdist sequence similarity when clustering within HLA-allele-positive subsets. Co-occurrence clustering excluded repertoires with fewer than 30,000 or more than 120,000 public chains, plus five with anomalous nucleotide sharing. Entries here come from immuneACCESS through TCRdb and include only in-frame sequences with V and J called. Some clones fail to appear in such tables; in the studies checked, an unresolved V gene covers under half of the shortfall, and the cause of the remainder is unknown. That table gives V, J and clone size, and the DNA gave D and trimming. This sample has about 140,000 clones in its table, and approximately 82% of those were observed once. The ten biggest clones cover roughly 10% of the sample.

The source of this sequence is a woman in her sixties in good health and CMV-seropositive. The chain employs TRBV6-6 and TRBJ1-2, with TRBD1 tentatively as D gene (5 bases match). The sequencing input was PBMCs. The bases read TGTGCCAGCACCCCCCGTCCAGGGTGGGATGGCTACACCTTC. The resulting protein is CASTPRPGWDGYTF.